This T cell receptor (beta chain) was captured in a study of T cells in Graves' hyperthyroidism and ophthalmopathy. This clonotype was counted between two and nine times. The CDR3 extends over 13 amino acids. Germline CDR1 reads MNHNS; CDR2 reads SASEGT. V lost 2 bases to trimming and J lost 6 bases, with 8 bases between them. RNA transcripts served as the template for amplifying TCR beta CDR3 regions. Initially, a first-round RT-PCR of the TCR CDR3 employed the HTBI primer set. TCRdb reanalysed the multiplex PCR reads using MiXCR and keeps one entry per CDR3 protein. The sample shows 400,000 or so distinct CDR3 sequences, roughly 15% of them seen only once.

The chain links TRBV6-1 to TRBJ2-1; no firm D call. Material for sequencing was blood. The receptor comes from a woman aged 25 to 45 with Graves' ophthalmopathy. The DNA of the CDR3 is TGTGCCAGCAGTGAACAGGTTCTCAATGAGCAGTTCTTC. It codes for CASSEQVLNEQFF.